This entry lists 12 T cell receptor beta chains sequenced from one sample in a study of vaccination and CD4 T cells after COVID-19. The antigens of these receptors remain unknown. Treatment indicated: approximately 9-day PBMC culture with coronavirus spike peptide pools or control peptides (ViraFEST assay). Cultured CD4+ T cells had their DNA profiled by the Oncomine TCR Beta short-read assay. TCRdb re-derived calls from the PCR reads in MiXCR, one entry per CDR3 protein. This sample has some 16,000 distinct CDR3 sequences, with 53% found just once. The sequenced material came from CD4+ T cells from blood, cultured in vitro. These receptors originate from a human donor who had recovered from COVID-19.

The chain has TRBV12-3 or TRBV12-4 and TRBJ1-6, with D possibly TRBD1 on 6 matching bases. Between the trimmed V and J ends, which lost 4 bases and 9 bases, there was a span of 10 bases. CDR3 length equals 13 residues. The CDR3 sequence is CASSWGGGSPLHF. The CDR3 nucleotides are TGTGCCAGCAGTTGGGGGGGCGGTTCACCCCTCCACTTT.

V gene TRBV6-1 combines with J gene TRBJ2-1; tentatively, D is TRBD1 (7 bases). V was pared by 3 bases and J by 8 bases, with 23 bases between. Germline V gene sequence: CDR1 MNHNS, CDR2 SASEGT. This CDR3 is 17 amino acids long. This CDR3 is CASSEVGLRGETDEQFF. DNA for the CDR3: TGTGCCAGCAGTGAGGTCGGGCTCAGGGGGGAAACTGATGAGCAGTTCTTC.

This chain uses TRBV20-1 with TRBJ2-4; 10 nucleotides align to TRBD1. V was clipped by 6 bases and J by 9 bases; unmatched bases: 14. The length of the CDR3 is 15 residues. Germline V CDR1 and CDR2: DFQATT, SNEGSKA (reference sequence). CDR3 sequence: CSAGPGTGVIGIQYF. DNA for the CDR3: TGCAGTGCCGGCCCCGGGACAGGGGTGATAGGCATTCAGTACTTC.

This clonotype is medium-sized by share. The germline gene is not matched at one end of the junction; a read error may be the cause. The gene calls are TRBV7-9 and TRBJ2-3, with no clear D. Germline CDR1 is SEHNR and CDR2 is FQNEAQ (reference sequence). This CDR3 contains 14 residues. In nucleotides, the CDR3 is TGTGCCAGCAGCCCTCTCGGACGCACAAATACGCAGTATTTT. It translates to CASSPLGRTNTQYF.

The chain joins TRBV20-1 to TRBJ1-6; the D is unclear. The CDR3 extends over 14 amino acids. Trimming removed 8 bases from V and 2 bases from J, with 13 bases in between. CDR1 is DFQATT and CDR2 is SNEGSKA in the germline V gene (reference sequence). CDR3 loop: CSSEGTAYNSPLHF. The DNA of the CDR3 is TGCAGTTCTGAGGGCACAGCCTATAATTCACCCCTCCACTTT.

The chain carries TRBV5-1 and TRBJ1-1; D is perhaps TRBD1 (5 bases). Germline CDR1 SGHRS, CDR2 YFSETQ. V was cut by 1 base and J by 0 bases, with 19 bases left in between. The CDR3 consists of 18 residues. Written as DNA, the CDR3 is TGCGCCAGCAGCTTGAGGAGGCGGGACGGAGACATGAACACTGAAGCTTTCTTT. It translates to CASSLRRRDGDMNTEAFF.

This chain links TRBV7-2 with TRBJ2-3; no reliable D call. The CDR3 contains 13 residues. The germline gives CDR1 SGHTA, CDR2 FQGNSA. Between the trimmed V and J ends, which lost 4 bases and 4 bases, there was a span of 9 bases. The CDR3 DNA reads as TGTGCCAGCAGCTCCCGAGTGGCAGATACGCAGTATTTT. Translating gives CASSSRVADTQYF.

This clonotype has more than one count but fewer than ten. The V gene is TRBV30, the J gene TRBJ1-6; TRBD1 aligns across 7 bases. Germline V gene data show CDR1 as GTSNPN and CDR2 as SVGIG (reference sequence). V dropped 0 bases and J dropped 5; count of bases not matched to a gene: 4. This CDR3 has 15 amino acids. CDR3 bases: TGTGCCTGGAGTGTACAGGGGTCCCATAATTCACCCCTCCACTTT. Translating gives CAWSVQGSHNSPLHF.

The V and J genes are TRBV15 and TRBJ2-7; no definite D call. V shed 2 bases and J shed 6 bases, with 11 bases lying between them. Per germline, CDR1 LNHNV and CDR2 YYDKDF (reference sequence). The CDR3 runs 13 residues. CDR3 bases: TGTGCCACCAGCAGACAGCGCTCGGGCGAGCAGTACTTC. Translation gives CATSRQRSGEQYF.

The chain has TRBV10-2 and TRBJ1-2; 9 positions match TRBD1. There are 13 residues in the CDR3. The V gene's germline CDR1 is WSHSY and CDR2 SAAADI. Germline trimming cut 4 bases from V and 7 bases from J; bases unmatched to any gene: 4. The CDR3 reads CASSAGQGSGYTF. For the CDR3, the DNA is TGCGCCAGCAGTGCTGGACAGGGGTCTGGCTACACCTTC.

The rearrangement links TRBV19 to TRBJ2-5; the D is unclear. Germline V lookup: CDR1 LNHDA, CDR2 SQIVND (reference sequence). V lost 0 bases to trimming and J lost 5 bases, with 13 bases between them. CDR3 length equals 15 residues. CDR3 sequence: CASSIESRSRETQYF. CDR3 coding DNA: TGTGCCAGTAGTATAGAGTCGCGATCCAGGGAGACCCAGTACTTC.

This sequence joins TRBV7-9 and TRBJ2-7; tentative D call: TRBD1 (5 bases). The CDR3 spans 14 residues. V lost 5 bases, J lost 3 bases, and 14 bases lay in between. Germline V lookup: CDR1 SEHNR, CDR2 FQNEAQ (reference sequence). For the CDR3, the DNA is TGTGCCAGCAGCCCCGGCGGACACTTCTACGAGCAGTACTTC. It yields the protein CASSPGGHFYEQYF.